This section outlines one TCR beta chain sequence together with its context. Vbeta (60) and Jbeta (13) primers were used in the PCR. Data came from immunoSEQ multiplex PCR; TCRdb stores just in-frame clones and leaves some out. This table lists under 200,000 clones. The sample belongs to a study of cytomegalovirus exposure and HLA in healthy donors. Sequencing was carried out using PBMCs. The clonotype comes from a man aged 25 to 40 in good health and CMV-seronegative.

As DNA, the CDR3 is TGCGCCAGCAGCCAAGATTCTCGCGGGAGGGCCTTCAATGAGCAGTTCTTC. Translation: CASSQDSRGRAFNEQFF. The chain couples TRBV4-3 to TRBJ2-1, with 9 positions matching TRBD2. The CDR3 has 17 residues. V lost 0 bases and J lost 6; bases outside the gene matches: 9. Per germline, CDR1 LGHNA and CDR2 YSLEER.